A selection of T cell receptor beta chains follows, all from one sample in a study of blood T cell repertoires in COVID-19. Profiling relied on immunoSEQ multiplex PCR, and the TCRdb table lists in-frame clones only, not all of them. The sample consists of some 300,000 clones, approximately 90% of them appearing once. Sequences were obtained from peripheral blood. All receptors derive from a woman aged 45-65 years with COVID-19, enrolled during active disease. Both conserved end residues are part of each CDR3. Fields, in order: J gene, V gene, clone size, D gene, CDR3 protein, CDR3 DNA. D genes are given only for firm matches. Size is stated for part of the rows, as once, few or many counts, or as a class when the clone is expanded.

j_gene: TRBJ1-1; v_gene: TRBV7-8; abundance: .; d_gene: TRBD1; CDR3aa: CASSLEGQGMNTEAFF; CDR3nt: TGTGCCAGCAGCTTAGAAGGACAGGGTATGAACACTGAAGCTTTCTTT
j_gene: TRBJ2-3; v_gene: TRBV24-1; abundance: .; d_gene: TRBD1; CDR3aa: CATSVAGGTDTQYF; CDR3nt: TGTGCCACCAGTGTAGCAGGGGGTACGGATACGCAGTATTTT
j_gene: TRBJ1-5; v_gene: TRBV4-1; abundance: few; d_gene: TRBD1; CDR3aa: CASSGRQGAGNQPQHF; CDR3nt: TGCGCCAGCAGCGGAAGACAGGGGGCCGGCAATCAGCCCCAGCATTTT
j_gene: TRBJ1-2; v_gene: TRBV21-1; abundance: .; d_gene: .; CDR3aa: CASSKTGRANYGYTF; CDR3nt: TGTGCCAGCAGCAAGACAGGGCGGGCTAACTATGGCTACACCTTC
j_gene: TRBJ2-7; v_gene: TRBV27; abundance: .; d_gene: .; CDR3aa: CASSPSMGRPHEQYF; CDR3nt: TGTGCCAGCAGTCCGTCCATGGGGAGGCCCCACGAGCAGTACTTC
j_gene: TRBJ1-1; v_gene: TRBV11-3; abundance: .; d_gene: TRBD1; CDR3aa: CASSSRGRNTEAFF; CDR3nt: TGTGCCAGCAGCTCCAGGGGGCGGAACACTGAAGCTTTCTTT
j_gene: TRBJ2-7; v_gene: TRBV11-2; abundance: .; d_gene: TRBD1; CDR3aa: CASSSPGQVLAEQYF; CDR3nt: TGTGCCAGCAGCTCGCCGGGACAGGTTCTCGCCGAGCAGTACTTC
j_gene: TRBJ2-1; v_gene: TRBV4-1; abundance: .; d_gene: .; CDR3aa: CASSHITGRRSYNEQFF; CDR3nt: TGCGCCAGCAGCCACATTACTGGCAGGCGAAGCTACAATGAGCAGTTCTTC
j_gene: TRBJ1-1; v_gene: TRBV24-1; abundance: .; d_gene: .; CDR3aa: CATSDRTRTPNTEAFF; CDR3nt: TGTGCCACCAGTGATCGTACCAGGACTCCGAACACTGAAGCTTTCTTT
j_gene: TRBJ1-1; v_gene: TRBV20-1; abundance: .; d_gene: .; CDR3aa: CSALRGTEAFF; CDR3nt: TGCAGTGCCCTAAGGGGAACTGAAGCTTTCTTT
j_gene: TRBJ2-7; v_gene: TRBV7-3; abundance: few; d_gene: TRBD1; CDR3aa: CASSLTSSGGPYEQYF; CDR3nt: TGTGCCAGCAGCTTAACATCCTCAGGGGGACCCTACGAGCAGTACTTC
j_gene: TRBJ1-4; v_gene: TRBV13; abundance: .; d_gene: .; CDR3aa: CASSFRDNEARNEKLFF; CDR3nt: TGTGCCAGCAGCTTCCGGGACAACGAGGCCCGAAATGAAAAACTGTTTTTT
j_gene: TRBJ1-1; v_gene: TRBV19; abundance: .; d_gene: .; CDR3aa: CASSLLAGSKAFF; CDR3nt: TGTGCCAGTAGCCTGCTCGCCGGGTCGAAAGCTTTCTTT
j_gene: TRBJ2-1; v_gene: TRBV6-5; abundance: .; d_gene: TRBD2; CDR3aa: CATSVREPAREQFF; CDR3nt: TGTGCCACCTCCGTGCGGGAGCCGGCGCGTGAGCAGTTCTTC
j_gene: TRBJ2-5; v_gene: TRBV28; abundance: .; d_gene: .; CDR3aa: CASSEFGGGKETQYF; CDR3nt: TGTGCCAGCAGCGAGTTCGGGGGAGGAAAGGAGACCCAGTACTTC
j_gene: TRBJ2-1; v_gene: TRBV27; abundance: .; d_gene: TRBD2; CDR3aa: CASSMGLDNEQFF; CDR3nt: TGTGCCAGCAGTATGGGACTAGACAATGAGCAGTTCTTC
j_gene: TRBJ2-5; v_gene: TRBV7-6; abundance: .; d_gene: .; CDR3aa: CASSPGETQYF; CDR3nt: TGTGCCAGCAGCCCGGGGGAGACCCAGTACTTC
j_gene: TRBJ2-5; v_gene: TRBV6-2/TRBV6-3; abundance: .; d_gene: .; CDR3aa: CASSTLRGETQYF; CDR3nt: TGTGCCAGCAGTACCTTAAGGGGCGAGACCCAGTACTTC
j_gene: TRBJ2-7; v_gene: TRBV19; abundance: once; d_gene: .; CDR3aa: CASKAGDPTSYEQYF; CDR3nt: TGTGCCAGTAAAGCAGGGGACCCCACCTCCTACGAGCAGTACTTC
j_gene: TRBJ2-5; v_gene: TRBV5-1; abundance: once; d_gene: TRBD1; CDR3aa: CASSLGYRGSGETQYF; CDR3nt: TGCGCCAGCAGCTTGGGCTACAGGGGATCCGGCGAGACCCAGTACTTC
j_gene: TRBJ2-6; v_gene: TRBV2; abundance: .; d_gene: TRBD1; CDR3aa: CASEGGQGDTGANVLTF; CDR3nt: TGTGCCAGCGAGGGGGGACAGGGGGATACTGGGGCCAACGTCCTGACTTTC
j_gene: TRBJ1-2; v_gene: TRBV21-1; abundance: .; d_gene: .; CDR3aa: CASSNGQDTNYGYTF; CDR3nt: TGTGCCAGCAGCAACGGACAAGACACTAACTATGGCTACACCTTC
j_gene: TRBJ2-7; v_gene: TRBV4-1; abundance: .; d_gene: TRBD2; CDR3aa: CASRLTSGAYEQYF; CDR3nt: TGCGCCAGCAGGCTGACTAGCGGAGCCTACGAGCAGTACTTC
j_gene: TRBJ2-5; v_gene: TRBV15; abundance: .; d_gene: .; CDR3aa: CATSRTTGGRETQYF; CDR3nt: TGTGCCACCAGCAGAACGACGGGGGGCCGGGAGACCCAGTACTTC
j_gene: TRBJ1-5; v_gene: TRBV6-6; abundance: .; d_gene: TRBD1; CDR3aa: CASRSTGEGGQPQHF; CDR3nt: TGTGCCAGCAGGTCGACAGGGGAAGGAGGACAGCCCCAGCATTTT
j_gene: TRBJ1-5; v_gene: TRBV18; abundance: few; d_gene: .; CDR3aa: CASSAEGQFNQPQHF; CDR3nt: TGTGCCAGCTCAGCAGAAGGACAGTTCAATCAGCCCCAGCATTTT
j_gene: TRBJ2-1; v_gene: TRBV2; abundance: few; d_gene: TRBD2; CDR3aa: CASGGLAGPEQFF; CDR3nt: TGTGCCAGCGGGGGACTAGCGGGGCCTGAGCAGTTCTTC
j_gene: TRBJ1-2; v_gene: TRBV7-8; abundance: .; d_gene: TRBD1; CDR3aa: CASSLGQGHGYTF; CDR3nt: TGTGCCAGCAGCTTAGGACAGGGCCATGGCTACACCTTC
j_gene: TRBJ2-1; v_gene: TRBV29-1; abundance: .; d_gene: TRBD2; CDR3aa: CSVVASGNPTYNEQFF; CDR3nt: TGCAGCGTTGTGGCTAGCGGAAACCCAACTTACAATGAGCAGTTCTTC
j_gene: TRBJ2-2; v_gene: TRBV29-1; abundance: .; d_gene: .; CDR3aa: CSVRSGNTGELFF; CDR3nt: TGCAGCGTCCGGTCAGGGAACACCGGGGAGCTGTTTTTT
j_gene: TRBJ2-7; v_gene: TRBV5-1; abundance: .; d_gene: TRBD2; CDR3aa: CASSLAGGSSYEQYF; CDR3nt: TGCGCCAGCAGCTTGGCCGGGGGGAGCTCCTACGAGCAGTACTTC
j_gene: TRBJ2-7; v_gene: TRBV6-2/TRBV6-3; abundance: once; d_gene: .; CDR3aa: CASSPRGFSYEQYF; CDR3nt: TGTGCCAGCAGCCCTCGCGGGTTCTCCTACGAGCAGTACTTC
j_gene: TRBJ1-1; v_gene: TRBV12-3/TRBV12-4; abundance: once; d_gene: TRBD1; CDR3aa: CASGGQAGTEAFF; CDR3nt: TGTGCCAGCGGAGGACAGGCCGGCACTGAAGCTTTCTTT
j_gene: TRBJ2-1; v_gene: TRBV6-5; abundance: .; d_gene: .; CDR3aa: CASQTPYSSYNEQFF; CDR3nt: TGTGCCAGCCAGACTCCTTATAGCTCCTACAATGAGCAGTTCTTC
j_gene: TRBJ2-1; v_gene: TRBV3-1/TRBV3-2; abundance: .; d_gene: TRBD2; CDR3aa: CASSPLSGTSPNEQFF; CDR3nt: TGTGCCAGCAGCCCCTTAAGCGGGACTAGCCCCAATGAGCAGTTCTTC
j_gene: TRBJ2-3; v_gene: TRBV30; abundance: .; d_gene: .; CDR3aa: CAWSVQALSTDTQYF; CDR3nt: TGTGCCTGGAGTGTACAAGCGTTAAGCACAGATACGCAGTATTTT
j_gene: TRBJ2-7; v_gene: TRBV19; abundance: .; d_gene: TRBD2; CDR3aa: CASSIAGTSDYEQYF; CDR3nt: TGTGCCAGTAGTATAGCCGGGACTAGCGACTACGAGCAGTACTTC
j_gene: TRBJ1-1; v_gene: TRBV11-2; abundance: .; d_gene: .; CDR3aa: CASSLPWGANAEAFF; CDR3nt: TGTGCCAGCAGCTTACCCTGGGGCGCTAACGCTGAAGCTTTCTTT
j_gene: TRBJ2-6; v_gene: TRBV5-1; abundance: .; d_gene: TRBD1; CDR3aa: CASSFTGGRSGANVLTF; CDR3nt: TGCGCCAGCAGCTTTACAGGGGGCCGTTCTGGGGCCAACGTCCTGACTTTC
j_gene: TRBJ1-4; v_gene: TRBV6-5; abundance: .; d_gene: .; CDR3aa: CASSWIQEGNEKLFF; CDR3nt: TGTGCCAGCAGTTGGATACAGGAGGGAAATGAAAAACTGTTTTTT
j_gene: TRBJ2-5; v_gene: TRBV2; abundance: .; d_gene: .; CDR3aa: CASRAGVETQYF; CDR3nt: TGTGCCAGCAGGGCCGGGGTAGAGACCCAGTACTTC
j_gene: TRBJ1-1; v_gene: TRBV2; abundance: .; d_gene: TRBD1; CDR3aa: CASMGRGQGVGAFF; CDR3nt: TGTGCCAGCATGGGACGGGGACAGGGCGTGGGGGCTTTCTTT
j_gene: TRBJ1-5; v_gene: TRBV23-1; abundance: .; d_gene: TRBD1; CDR3aa: CASSQPRDRVSSNQPQHF; CDR3nt: TGCGCCAGCAGTCAACCCCGGGACAGGGTTTCGAGCAATCAGCCCCAGCATTTT
j_gene: TRBJ2-7; v_gene: TRBV7-6; abundance: .; d_gene: .; CDR3aa: CASSLGGRDFEQYF; CDR3nt: TGTGCCAGCAGCTTAGGGGGCAGGGACTTCGAGCAGTACTTC
j_gene: TRBJ2-1; v_gene: TRBV6-1; abundance: .; d_gene: TRBD1; CDR3aa: CASSVDRAPPYNEQFF; CDR3nt: TGTGCCAGCAGTGTAGACAGGGCCCCTCCCTACAATGAGCAGTTCTTC
j_gene: TRBJ1-2; v_gene: TRBV15; abundance: .; d_gene: TRBD1; CDR3aa: CATSRDYQGESYGYTF; CDR3nt: TGTGCCACCAGCAGAGATTACCAGGGGGAGAGCTATGGCTACACCTTC
j_gene: TRBJ2-5; v_gene: TRBV11-3; abundance: .; d_gene: TRBD2; CDR3aa: CASSLGYLAGEETQYF; CDR3nt: TGTGCCAGCAGCTTAGGCTATCTAGCGGGAGAAGAGACCCAGTACTTC
j_gene: TRBJ2-7; v_gene: TRBV30; abundance: .; d_gene: TRBD2; CDR3aa: CAWKRAGGPYYEQYF; CDR3nt: TGTGCCTGGAAAAGGGCGGGAGGGCCGTACTACGAGCAGTACTTC
j_gene: TRBJ1-5; v_gene: TRBV19; abundance: .; d_gene: .; CDR3aa: CASSTGATRGQPQHF; CDR3nt: TGTGCCAGTAGTACAGGGGCCACCCGAGGGCAGCCCCAGCATTTT
j_gene: TRBJ2-7; v_gene: TRBV12-3/TRBV12-4; abundance: few; d_gene: .; CDR3aa: CASSPFSYEQYF; CDR3nt: TGTGCCAGCAGCCCCTTCTCCTACGAGCAGTACTTC
j_gene: TRBJ1-1; v_gene: TRBV5-1; abundance: .; d_gene: TRBD1; CDR3aa: CASSPRQGAGTEAFF; CDR3nt: TGCGCCAGCAGCCCACGACAGGGCGCGGGTACTGAAGCTTTCTTT
j_gene: TRBJ2-5; v_gene: TRBV14; abundance: once; d_gene: TRBD2; CDR3aa: CASSPGGTSVWQETQYF; CDR3nt: TGTGCCAGCAGCCCGGGCGGGACTAGCGTGTGGCAAGAGACCCAGTACTTC
j_gene: TRBJ2-7; v_gene: TRBV20-1; abundance: few; d_gene: TRBD2; CDR3aa: CSASLAGGPYEQYF; CDR3nt: TGCAGTGCTAGTTTAGCGGGAGGGCCTTACGAGCAGTACTTC
j_gene: TRBJ1-2; v_gene: TRBV11-2; abundance: .; d_gene: .; CDR3aa: CASSVTSTEYGYTF; CDR3nt: TGTGCCAGCAGCGTTACCTCGACAGAGTATGGCTACACCTTC
j_gene: TRBJ2-5; v_gene: TRBV5-5; abundance: .; d_gene: .; CDR3aa: CASSLAGIHQETQYF; CDR3nt: TGTGCCAGCAGCTTGGCAGGGATACACCAAGAGACCCAGTACTTC